One TCR beta chain is described in this entry. This entry is derived from a study of T-cell memory formation after mild COVID-19. TCRdb processed the 5' RACE reads anew with MiXCR; each CDR3 protein has one entry. The data contain around 530,000 distinct CDR3 sequences, about a fifth of them singletons. The receptor comes from an adult woman who had mild COVID-19 (a few samples of this study predate the infection). Cell type and time point are not known. Material: PBMCs or a T cell subset sorted from them (not recorded which).

CDR3 amino acids: CAISEPGGNSYEQYF. The CDR3 DNA reads TGTGCCATCAGTGAGCCAGGGGGGAACTCCTACGAGCAGTACTTC. The chain couples TRBV10-3 to TRBJ2-7; D is possibly TRBD1 (7 bases). CDR3 length equals 15 residues. V shed 2 bases and J shed 0 bases, with 11 bases lying between them. Germline CDR1 and CDR2: ENHRY and SYGVKD.